This T cell receptor (beta chain) is from a study of blood T cell repertoires in COVID-19 (dated by TCRdb to the early 2020s). Turning to the overall study: Samples covering the acute and convalescent phases of COVID-19 were provided by collaborators in the United States, Italy and Spain. The material from the prospective study consisted of cDNA or gDNA derived from T cells, B-cell-depleted T cells, or PBMCs. Deeply sampled blood TCRbeta repertoires from subjects exposed to, actively infected with, or recovered from COVID-19 were included in the dataset. The repertoires were released in a freely available public database intended as a resource for research on the immune response to SARS-CoV-2. Samples came from the ongoing ImmuneRACE study (first 160 participants) plus 1,254 subjects from 6 global collaborators. Nearly every sample came with metadata listing a de-identified subject ID, COVID-19 status, age in years and sex. Where HLA class I and class II types were available, the types were taken from metadata supplied by the sample provider, not from assay-based typing. Broader findings and caveats from the paper: The quantity of clinical and demographic metadata differed by source and by participant and was supplied without curation.

Of note for this clone: The antigen it binds to is not known. One base away there is no much larger clone; base qualities are not given.

CDR1 and CDR2 (MNHEY, SMNVEV) derive from the germline V gene (reference sequence). The cysteine opens and the phenylalanine closes a CDR3 of 16 amino acids. Only the CDR3 part of the read is kept: 48 bases, read in frame from the first base. From V the trimming removes 8 bases and from J it removes 4 bases, while the gene matches leave 13 bases of the junction unaccounted for. TCRbeta CDR3 regions were amplified from genomic DNA using the immunoSEQ Assay, a bias-controlled multiplex PCR. The paper's processing steps were these. Nucleated cell counts per sample were estimated from amplification of reference gene primers within the assay. Sequence reads were collapsed and filtered to measure the absolute abundance of every unique TCRbeta CDR3 rearrangement. For each sample, productive Simpson clonality was calculated as the square root of Simpson's diversity index over productive rearrangements. The table was pulled from immuneACCESS by TCRdb, which kept in-frame rearrangements only. Such tables lose some clones; where checked, under half of the loss comes from unresolved V genes, and the rest has no known cause. For V, J and clone size, that table is used; D and trimming come from the DNA. The sample yields more than 350,000 clones; more than 70% were counted once. The top ten clones comprise around 9.3% of the sample.

One collaborating source in Seattle enrolled patients while the patients were actively infected and followed the patients over time throughout the course of disease. Collaborating institutions collected whole blood in K2EDTA tubes following their own protocols. Collaborator samples were shipped for TCRbeta analysis as frozen whole blood, isolated PBMCs, or DNA extracted from either sample type. The V and J genes are TRBV27 and TRBJ2-1; TRBD1 aligns with 8 central bases. Sample: peripheral blood. This TCR was recovered from a woman between 25 and 40 years old with COVID-19, enrolled during active disease. The CDR3 protein sequence reads: CASRDSGTGLYNEQFF. The DNA sequence is TGTGCCAGCCGAGATTCTGGGACAGGCCTTTACAATGAGCAGTTCTTC.